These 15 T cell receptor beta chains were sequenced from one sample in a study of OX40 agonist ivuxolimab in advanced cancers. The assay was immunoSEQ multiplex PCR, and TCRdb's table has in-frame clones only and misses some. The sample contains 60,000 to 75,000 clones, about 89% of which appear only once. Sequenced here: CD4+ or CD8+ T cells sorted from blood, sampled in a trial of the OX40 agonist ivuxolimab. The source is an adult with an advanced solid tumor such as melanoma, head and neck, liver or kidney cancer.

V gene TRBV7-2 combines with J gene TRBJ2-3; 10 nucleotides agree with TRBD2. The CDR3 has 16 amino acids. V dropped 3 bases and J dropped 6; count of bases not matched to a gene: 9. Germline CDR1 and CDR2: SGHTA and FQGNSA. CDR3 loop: CASSFPLAGADDTQYF. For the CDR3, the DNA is TGTGCCAGCAGCTTCCCCCTAGCGGGAGCTGATGATACGCAGTATTTT.

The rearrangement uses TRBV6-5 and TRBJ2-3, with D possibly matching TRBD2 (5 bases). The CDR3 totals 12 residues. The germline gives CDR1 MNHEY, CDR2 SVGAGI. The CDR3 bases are TGTGCTGCGGGCGCCAGCACAGATACGCAGTATTTT. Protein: CAAGASTDTQYF.

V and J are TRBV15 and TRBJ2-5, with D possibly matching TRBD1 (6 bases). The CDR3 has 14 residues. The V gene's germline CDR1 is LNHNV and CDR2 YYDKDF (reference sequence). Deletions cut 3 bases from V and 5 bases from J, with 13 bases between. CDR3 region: CATSRVGAGETQYF. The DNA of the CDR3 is TGTGCCACCAGCAGGGTGGGGGCCGGGGAGACCCAGTACTTC. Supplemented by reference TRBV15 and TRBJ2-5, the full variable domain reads DAMVIQNPRYQVTQFGKPVTLSCSQTLNHNVMYWYQQKSSQAPKLLFHYYDKDFNNEADTPDNFQSRRPNTSFCFLDIRSPGLGDTAMYLCATSRVGAGETQYFGPGTRLLVL.

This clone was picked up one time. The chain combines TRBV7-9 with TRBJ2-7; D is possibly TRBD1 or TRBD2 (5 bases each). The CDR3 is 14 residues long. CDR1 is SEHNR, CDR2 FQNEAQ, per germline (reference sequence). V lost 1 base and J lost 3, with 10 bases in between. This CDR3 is CASSLGGTSYEQYF. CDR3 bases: TGTGCCAGCAGCTTAGGGGGGACCAGCTACGAGCAGTACTTC.

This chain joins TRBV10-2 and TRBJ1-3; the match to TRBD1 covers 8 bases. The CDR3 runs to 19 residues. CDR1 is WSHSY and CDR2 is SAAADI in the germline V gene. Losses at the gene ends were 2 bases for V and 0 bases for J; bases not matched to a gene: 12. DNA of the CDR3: TGCGCCAGCAGTGAGCCCGCCTGGACAGGGCTGACCTCTGGAAACACCATATATTTT. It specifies CASSEPAWTGLTSGNTIYF.

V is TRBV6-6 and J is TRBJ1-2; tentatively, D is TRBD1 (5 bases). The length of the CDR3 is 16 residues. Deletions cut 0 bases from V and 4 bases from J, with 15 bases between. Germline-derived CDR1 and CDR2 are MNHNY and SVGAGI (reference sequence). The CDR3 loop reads CASSYSLGASFYGYTF. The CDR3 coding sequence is TGTGCCAGCAGTTACTCTCTAGGGGCCTCCTTCTATGGCTACACCTTC.

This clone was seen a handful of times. The CDR3 sequence is CASSQGTGDNYGYTF. CDR3 bases: TGTGCCAGCAGCCAAGGGACAGGGGACAACTATGGCTACACCTTC. The chain links TRBV7-8 to TRBJ1-2; 10 bases fit TRBD1. This CDR3 region has 15 residues. The V gene's germline CDR1 is SGHVS and CDR2 FQNEAQ. Trimming cost V 5 bases and J 2 bases; bases outside gene matches: 5.

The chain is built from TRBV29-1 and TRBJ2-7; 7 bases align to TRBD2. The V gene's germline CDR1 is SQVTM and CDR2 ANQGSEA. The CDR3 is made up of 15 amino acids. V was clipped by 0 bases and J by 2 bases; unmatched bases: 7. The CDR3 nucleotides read TGCAGCGTTGAAGAGGGAGGGATAGGGACCTACGAGCAGTACTTC. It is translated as CSVEEGGIGTYEQYF.

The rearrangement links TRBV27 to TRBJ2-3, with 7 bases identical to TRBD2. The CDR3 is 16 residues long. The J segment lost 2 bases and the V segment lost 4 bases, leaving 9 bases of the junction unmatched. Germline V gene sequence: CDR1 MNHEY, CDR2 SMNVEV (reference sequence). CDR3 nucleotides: TGTGCCAGCAGTTCACGCGGGAGCGGCTACACAGATACGCAGTATTTT. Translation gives CASSSRGSGYTDTQYF.

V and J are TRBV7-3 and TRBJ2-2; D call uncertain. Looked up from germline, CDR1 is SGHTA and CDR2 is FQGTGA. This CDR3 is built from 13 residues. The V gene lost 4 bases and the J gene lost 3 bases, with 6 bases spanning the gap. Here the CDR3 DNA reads TGTGCCAGCAGCTACCATGACACCGGGGAGCTGTTTTTT. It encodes CASSYHDTGELFF.

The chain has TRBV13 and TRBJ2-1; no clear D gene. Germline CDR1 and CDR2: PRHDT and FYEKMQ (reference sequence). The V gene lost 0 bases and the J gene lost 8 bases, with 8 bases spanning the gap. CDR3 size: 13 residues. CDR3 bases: TGTGCCAGCAGCTTAGGGATATCCGATGAGCAGTTCTTC. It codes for CASSLGISDEQFF.

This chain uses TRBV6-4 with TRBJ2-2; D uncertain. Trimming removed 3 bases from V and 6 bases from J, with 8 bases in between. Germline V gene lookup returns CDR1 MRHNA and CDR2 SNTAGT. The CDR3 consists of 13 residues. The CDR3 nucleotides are TGTGCCAGCAGTGAGATGAGTTCCGGGGAGCTGTTTTTT. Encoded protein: CASSEMSSGELFF.

The CDR3 loop is CASSKTSGIYNEQFF. The CDR3 DNA reads TGTGCCAGTAGTAAGACTAGCGGGATCTACAATGAGCAGTTCTTC. The J gene is TRBJ2-1, the V gene TRBV19, with 11 bases lining up with TRBD2. V shed 4 bases and J 3 bases; nucleotides not matched to a gene: 2. CDR3 length: 15 residues. Germline V gives CDR1 LNHDA, CDR2 SQIVND (reference sequence).

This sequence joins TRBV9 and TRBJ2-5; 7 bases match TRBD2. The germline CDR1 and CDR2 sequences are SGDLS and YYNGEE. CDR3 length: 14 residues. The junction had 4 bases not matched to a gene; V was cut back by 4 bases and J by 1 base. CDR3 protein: CASSPRTSQETQYF. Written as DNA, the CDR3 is TGTGCCAGCAGCCCCAGGACTAGCCAAGAGACCCAGTACTTC.

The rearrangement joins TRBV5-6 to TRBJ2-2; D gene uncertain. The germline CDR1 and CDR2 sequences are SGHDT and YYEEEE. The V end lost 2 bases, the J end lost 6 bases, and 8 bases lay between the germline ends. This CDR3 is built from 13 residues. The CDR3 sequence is CASSLPGPGELFF. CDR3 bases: TGTGCCAGCAGCTTACCGGGCCCCGGGGAGCTGTTTTTT.